The 32 T cell receptor beta chains below were found in one sample sequenced in a study of identical twins' blood T cells. One entry per CDR3 protein, called by TCRdb with MiXCR from the 5' RACE reads. This table has hundreds of thousands of distinct CDR3 sequences, 25% to 35% appearing once. Input material: PBMCs. All receptors come from a woman aged 18-49 years in good health.

The chain employs TRBV7-9 and TRBJ2-7; no reliable D call. Germline V gene lookup returns CDR1 SEHNR and CDR2 FQNEAQ (reference sequence). The CDR3 sequence is 16 residues long. With 2 bases removed from V and 0 bases from J, the gap between germline ends came to 14 bases. CDR3 in amino acids: CASSLSRGLYSYEQYF. DNA of the CDR3: TGTGCCAGCAGCTTATCGAGAGGTCTATACTCCTACGAGCAGTACTTC.

V usage is TRBV20-1 and J usage is TRBJ1-4; maybe TRBD1 (6 bases). Germline V lookup: CDR1 DFQATT, CDR2 SNEGSKA (reference sequence). This CDR3 comprises 14 residues. The CDR3 is CLASWKGANEKLFF. CDR3 nucleotides: TGCTTAGCAAGTTGGAAGGGGGCTAATGAAAAACTGTTTTTT.

This clonotype occurred a few times. The J gene is TRBJ1-2, the V gene TRBV7-3, with no clear D. Germline lookup yields CDR1 SGHTA and CDR2 FQGTGA. Trimming pared 1 base from V and 4 bases from J, leaving 7 bases between. The CDR3 is made up of 13 amino acids. The CDR3 region has the DNA TGTGCCAGCAGCTTAAGTACAGTCTATGGCTACACCTTC. This sequence encodes CASSLSTVYGYTF.

The table lists this clonotype with many counts. The chain joins TRBV7-6 to TRBJ2-3, with TRBD2 identical over 7 bases. The CDR3 runs 15 residues. With V trimmed by 2 bases and J by 4 bases, 6 bases remained unmatched. CDR1 is SGHVS and CDR2 is FNYEAQ in the germline V gene. DNA of the CDR3: TGTGCCAGCAGCTTAATGGGAGGGCCGGCAGATACGCAGTATTTT. Amino acid sequence: CASSLMGGPADTQYF.

This clonotype was detected many times. The V and J genes are TRBV20-1 and TRBJ2-2; D remains ambiguous. V was clipped by 0 bases and J by 6 bases, with 17 bases between them. The germline gives CDR1 DFQATT, CDR2 SNEGSKA (reference sequence). The CDR3 runs to 16 residues. The CDR3 is CSARDSGGYFAGELFF. The CDR3 nucleotides read TGCAGTGCTAGAGATAGTGGTGGCTACTTCGCCGGGGAGCTGTTTTTT.

The chain couples TRBV7-8 to TRBJ2-4; a possible D gene is TRBD1 (5 bases). The CDR3 has 18 amino acids. V lost 0 bases, J lost 2 bases, and 17 bases lay in between. Looked up from germline, CDR1 is SGHVS and CDR2 is FQNEAQ. CDR3: CASSLAHPTRGPKNIQYF. The CDR3 DNA reads as TGTGCCAGCAGCTTAGCGCACCCGACAAGGGGCCCCAAAAACATTCAGTACTTC. The variable domain in full, completed from reference TRBV7-8 and TRBJ2-4, reads GAGVSQSPRYKVAKRGQDVALRCDPISGHVSLFWYQQALGQGPEFLTYFQNEAQLDKSGLPSDRFFAERPEGSVSTLKIQRTQQEDSAVYLCASSLAHPTRGPKNIQYFGAGTRLSVL.

This clonotype is a singleton in its sample. The chain employs TRBV20-1 and TRBJ1-3; unclear D gene. The CDR3 loop spans 13 amino acids. Germline CDR1 DFQATT, CDR2 SNEGSKA (reference sequence). With 5 bases removed from V and 10 bases from J, the gap between germline ends came to 18 bases. CDR3 loop: CSAPSFTGSTIYF. CDR3 sequence (DNA): TGCAGTGCTCCCTCGTTTACTGGAAGTACCATATATTTT.

This clonotype was counted between two and nine times. The chain joins TRBV5-1 to TRBJ2-1; D gene ambiguous. V lost 2 bases and J lost 8, with 5 bases in between. The CDR3 runs to 11 residues. The germline gives CDR1 SGHRS, CDR2 YFSETQ. As DNA, the CDR3 is TGCGCCAGCAGCTTAGACGATGAGCAGTTCTTC. Translating gives CASSLDDEQFF.

Points on this clonotype: Possible read error: a much larger clone is one base away. V gene TRBV29-1 combines with J gene TRBJ1-2; D not certain. The CDR3 loop spans 10 amino acids. The germline V gene encodes CDR1 SQVTM and CDR2 ANQGSEA. Trimming took off 7 bases at V and 10 bases at J, with 13 bases between the two ends. The CDR3 sequence is CSAFDLFYTF. CDR3 DNA: TGCAGCGCTTTTGACCTGTTCTACACCTTC.

The chain couples TRBV3-1 to TRBJ2-1, with D perhaps matching TRBD2 (5 bases). V was shortened by 4 bases and J by 6 bases, with 13 bases between the two germline ends. The CDR3 sequence is 14 residues long. CDR1 LGHDT and CDR2 YNNKEL come from the germline V gene (reference sequence). CDR3 coding DNA: TGTGCCAGCAGCCCAAGGGAGCCAAGCAATGAGCAGTTCTTC. It translates to CASSPREPSNEQFF.

This clonotype showed up just a few times. This chain uses TRBV3-2 with TRBJ2-1; the DNA was not compared with TRBD1, the D call given in the table. TRBV3-2 is a pseudogene locus. The CDR3 extends over 16 amino acids. This chain's CDR3 is CASSQDRGQGGDEQFF. The CDR3 DNA sequence: TGTGCCAGCAGCCAAGATCGTGGACAGGGAGGCGATGAGCAGTTCTTC.

This clonotype appeared a few times. This may arise from a read error, as a much more abundant clone is one base away. The chain uses TRBV6-5 and TRBJ1-2; D is perhaps TRBD1 (5 bases). The CDR3 has 12 amino acids. V was pared by 6 bases and J by 7 bases, with 12 bases between. Germline V lookup: CDR1 MNHEY, CDR2 SVGAGI. The CDR3 sequence is CASSPGTCGYTF. DNA for the CDR3: TGTGCCAGCAGCCCTGGGACCTGTGGCTACACCTTC.

This chain connects TRBV6-6 to TRBJ1-1; weak D call: TRBD1 (5 bases). This CDR3 contains 12 residues. V was clipped by 5 bases and J by 7 bases, with 11 bases between them. The V gene's germline CDR1 is MNHNY and CDR2 SVGAGI (reference sequence). This chain's CDR3 is CASSDTGVEAFF. The CDR3 DNA reads as TGTGCCAGCAGTGATACGGGGGTTGAAGCTTTCTTT.

The gene calls are TRBV29-1 and TRBJ1-2, with 8 bases lining up with TRBD1. The J segment lost 4 bases and the V segment lost 4 bases, leaving 8 bases of the junction unmatched. The CDR3 sequence is 14 residues long. Germline CDR1 SQVTM, CDR2 ANQGSEA. This chain's CDR3 is CSVGRTGLFYGYTF. DNA of the CDR3: TGCAGCGTTGGAAGGACAGGGCTCTTCTATGGCTACACCTTC.

This clonotype was counted between two and nine times. The chain combines TRBV5-1 with TRBJ2-5, with TRBD1 as a possible D gene (5 bases). The CDR3 loop spans 14 amino acids. Trimming stripped 4 bases from V and 2 bases from J, with 12 bases between. CDR1 SGHRS and CDR2 YFSETQ come from the germline V gene. The CDR3 DNA reads TGCGCCAGCAGCGTGACTGGACAACAAGAGACCCAGTACTTC. Its translation is CASSVTGQQETQYF.

This clonotype was observed a handful of times. This sequence joins TRBV10-1 and TRBJ2-1; D gene unclear. Looked up from germline, CDR1 is WNHNN and CDR2 is SYGVQD (reference sequence). V dropped 6 bases and J dropped 0 bases, with 6 bases sitting between them. The CDR3 covers 13 residues. CDR3 DNA sequence: TGCGCCAGCAGCATGGTCTCCTACAATGAGCAGTTCTTC. Encoded protein: CASSMVSYNEQFF.

The chain combines TRBV18 with TRBJ1-1; D not certain. The V end lost 5 bases, the J end lost 8 bases, and 15 bases lay between the germline ends. CDR1 and CDR2 from the germline V gene are KGHSH and LQKENI. The CDR3 has 13 amino acids. DNA of the CDR3: TGTGCCAGCTCAGAGCAGGTATCATCGGAAGCTTTCTTT. Translating gives CASSEQVSSEAFF.

The CDR3 is CASSYQGPHSPLHF. The CDR3 nucleotides read TGTGCCAGCAGTTACCAGGGACCCCATTCACCCCTCCACTTT. The genes are TRBV12-3 or TRBV12-4 and TRBJ1-6, with D tentatively TRBD1 (5 bases). This CDR3 contains 14 residues. Trimming stripped 4 bases from V and 8 bases from J, with 12 bases between.

This rearrangement joins TRBV6-2 or TRBV6-3 to TRBJ2-2; 8 bases align to TRBD1. This CDR3 is 16 amino acids long. V trimming: 4 bases; J trimming: 0 bases; junction bases outside the gene matches: 4. The V gene's germline CDR1 is MNHEY and CDR2 SVGEGT. As DNA, the CDR3 is TGTGCCAGCAGTTCCCAGGGGGCCCCGAACACCGGGGAGCTGTTTTTT. It specifies CASSSQGAPNTGELFF.

This clonotype was observed a single time. The rearrangement joins TRBV25-1 to TRBJ1-1; maybe TRBD1 (6 bases). The CDR3 length is 13 residues. Germline V lookup: CDR1 MGHDK, CDR2 SYGVNS. V dropped 7 bases and J dropped 6 bases, with 15 bases sitting between them. The CDR3 DNA reads as TGTGCCAGCATTGTGGTCGGGGGCGCTGAAGCTTTCTTT. Protein product: CASIVVGGAEAFF.

A note on this clonotype: A much larger clonotype is one base distant, so this may be a read error. This sequence joins TRBV2 and TRBJ2-3; D is perhaps TRBD2 (7 bases). CDR3 size: 14 residues. Germline loops: CDR1 SNHLY, CDR2 FYNNEI. CDR3 nucleotide sequence: TGTGCCAGCAGGGGGGGGCTTAGCACAGATGCGCAGTATTTT. This codes for CASRGGLSTDAQYF.

For this clonotype: The junction departs from germline at one end; a sequencing error may be responsible. The genes are TRBV20-1 and TRBJ2-3; 9 bases agree with TRBD2. CDR1 DFQATT and CDR2 SNEGSKA come from the germline V gene (reference sequence). The CDR3 runs 14 residues. In DNA, the CDR3 is TGCATTGCTACGGGACTAGCCAGCACAGATACGCAGTATTTT. It translates to CIATGLASTDTQYF.

This clonotype was counted a few times. The CDR3 DNA follows: TGCAGCGTCGGCGCCGGGACAGGGAATCAGCCCCAGCATTTT. Protein: CSVGAGTGNQPQHF. The chain joins TRBV29-1 to TRBJ1-5; TRBD1 matches at 9 bases. There are 14 residues in the CDR3. V trimming: 6 bases; J trimming: 4 bases; junction bases outside the gene matches: 7. CDR1 and CDR2 (germline): SQVTM, ANQGSEA.

The chain combines TRBV19 with TRBJ1-3; D gene unclear. This CDR3 spans 16 amino acids. V lost 1 base and J 0 bases, leaving 10 bases between the germline ends. Germline values: CDR1 LNHDA, CDR2 SQIVND (reference sequence). The CDR3 here is CASSIVPAYSGNTIYF. CDR3 DNA sequence: TGTGCCAGTAGTATAGTTCCGGCATACTCTGGAAACACCATATATTTT.

This clonotype was counted between two and nine times. The rearrangement uses TRBV7-9 and TRBJ2-5; TRBD1 is a possible D gene (5 bases). This CDR3 has 13 residues. Trimming removed 4 bases at V and 7 bases at J, with 13 bases between. Germline V gene sequence: CDR1 SEHNR, CDR2 FQNEAQ (reference sequence). CDR3: CASSSQGVGTQYF. For the CDR3, the DNA is TGTGCCAGCAGCTCCCAGGGTGTTGGGACCCAGTACTTC. Together with reference TRBV7-9 and TRBJ2-5, the CDR3 gives the full variable domain: DTGVSQNPRHKITKRGQNVTFRCDPISEHNRLYWYRQTLGQGPEFLTYFQNEAQLEKSRLLSDRFSAERPKGSFSTLEIQRTEQGDSAMYLCASSSQGVGTQYFGPGTRLLVL.

Of note for this clonotype: Since a much larger clone is just one base distant, this may be a read error. This sequence joins TRBV4-3 and TRBJ1-3; tentatively, D is TRBD1 (5 bases). V was pared by 3 bases and J by 5 bases, with 14 bases between. Germline V gene data show CDR1 as LGHNA and CDR2 as YSLEER. This CDR3 is built from 15 residues. The CDR3 reads CASSQTCRERNTIYF. As DNA, the CDR3 is TGCGCCAGCAGCCAGACTTGCAGGGAGCGAAACACCATATATTTT.

The chain joins TRBV18 to TRBJ1-3; 9 bases are shared with TRBD1. V lost 7 bases to trimming and J lost 4 bases; unmatched junction nucleotides: 17. Germline CDR1 KGHSH, CDR2 LQKENI. The CDR3 is 18 residues long. The chain's CDR3 is CASLPGQGFIGGGNTIYF. Written as DNA, the CDR3 is TGTGCCAGCTTACCGGGACAGGGTTTTATCGGTGGCGGAAACACCATATATTTT.

V gene TRBV6-2 or TRBV6-3 combines with J gene TRBJ2-1; 10 bases fit TRBD2. CDR1 and CDR2 from the germline V gene are MNHEY and SVGEGT. The CDR3 covers 16 residues. Trimming took 1 base from V and 6 from J; bases not matched to a gene: 6. The CDR3 spells CASSYYLAGAPNEQFF. DNA for the CDR3: TGTGCCAGCAGTTACTATCTAGCGGGAGCTCCCAATGAGCAGTTCTTC.

The chain has TRBV20-1 and TRBJ2-5; unclear D gene. The CDR3 runs 11 residues. Trimming removed 1 base at V and 7 bases at J, with 7 bases between. Germline-derived CDR1 and CDR2 are DFQATT and SNEGSKA (reference sequence). As DNA, the CDR3 is TGCAGTGCTAGAGGAGTAGGGACCCAGTACTTC. Translating gives CSARGVGTQYF.

There are a few counts of this clonotype. This chain joins TRBV9 and TRBJ1-2; no clear D. CDR3 length equals 14 residues. Germline values: CDR1 SGDLS, CDR2 YYNGEE. V was trimmed by 3 bases and J by 1 base, leaving 10 bases between them. CDR3 in amino acids: CASSGTGSNYGYTF. The CDR3 DNA follows: TGTGCCAGCAGCGGGACGGGCAGTAACTATGGCTACACCTTC.

This clonotype was observed a handful of times. The V gene is TRBV5-1, the J gene TRBJ1-1, with D tentatively TRBD1 (5 bases). Between the trimmed V and J ends, which lost 1 base and 4 bases, there was a span of 14 bases. Germline V gene sequence: CDR1 SGHRS, CDR2 YFSETQ. CDR3 length: 15 residues. CDR3 DNA: TGCGCCAGCAGCTTGTCTATTGGGGGGAGCACTGAAGCTTTCTTT. This codes for CASSLSIGGSTEAFF.

Remarks on this clonotype: At one boundary the junction diverges from the germline segment, which might be a read error. V and J are TRBV3-1 and TRBJ1-1; D not certain. This CDR3 has 13 amino acids. Germline CDR1 is LGHDT and CDR2 is YNNKEL (reference sequence). CDR3 nucleotide sequence: TGTGCCTGCAGCCTCATTGGAGCAGGCGAAGCTTTCTTT. Translated: CACSLIGAGEAFF.